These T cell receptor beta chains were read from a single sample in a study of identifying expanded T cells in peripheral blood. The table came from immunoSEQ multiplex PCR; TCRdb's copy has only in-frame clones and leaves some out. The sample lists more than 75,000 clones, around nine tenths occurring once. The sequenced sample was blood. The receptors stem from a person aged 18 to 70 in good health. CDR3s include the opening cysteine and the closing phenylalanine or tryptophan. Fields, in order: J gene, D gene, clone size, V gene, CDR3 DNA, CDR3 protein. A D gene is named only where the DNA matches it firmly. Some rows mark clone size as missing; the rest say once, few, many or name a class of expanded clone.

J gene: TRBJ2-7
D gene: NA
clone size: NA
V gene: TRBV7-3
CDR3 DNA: TGTGCCAGCAGCTTAAGGTGGGGGGCCGAGCAGTACTTC
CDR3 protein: CASSLRWGAEQYF

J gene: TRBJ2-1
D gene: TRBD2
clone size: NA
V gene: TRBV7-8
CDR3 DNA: TGTGCCAGCAGCTTAGCGGCGGGCGGGGGGGCCGATGAGCAGTTCTTC
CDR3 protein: CASSLAAGGGADEQFF

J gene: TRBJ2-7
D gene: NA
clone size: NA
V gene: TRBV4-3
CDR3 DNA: TGCGCCAGCAGCCAAGACAACGGCGGGGCCAAATACGAGCAGTACTTC
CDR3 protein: CASSQDNGGAKYEQYF

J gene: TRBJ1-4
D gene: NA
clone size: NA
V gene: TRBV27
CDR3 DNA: TGTGCCAGCAGTTATGGGGGGCGAGAAGAAAAACTGTTTTTT
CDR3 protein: CASSYGGREEKLFF

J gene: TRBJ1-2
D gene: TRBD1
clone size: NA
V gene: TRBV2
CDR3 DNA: TGTGCCAGCAGTGGACAGGGGACCCAGAACTATGGCTACACCTTC
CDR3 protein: CASSGQGTQNYGYTF

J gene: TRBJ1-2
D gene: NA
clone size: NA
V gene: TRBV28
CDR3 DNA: TGTGCCAGCAGTTCCGGACAGCCTCGTTATGGCTACACCTTC
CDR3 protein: CASSSGQPRYGYTF

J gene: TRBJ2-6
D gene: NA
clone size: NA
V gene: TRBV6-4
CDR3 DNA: TGTGCCAGCAGTGAAGAGGCAGGGAACTCTGGGGCCAACGTCCTGACTTTC
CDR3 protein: CASSEEAGNSGANVLTF

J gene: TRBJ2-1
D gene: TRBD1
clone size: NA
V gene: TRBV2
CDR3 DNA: TGTGCCAGCATCCAGGACAGGGGCAGCAATGAGCAGTTCTTC
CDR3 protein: CASIQDRGSNEQFF

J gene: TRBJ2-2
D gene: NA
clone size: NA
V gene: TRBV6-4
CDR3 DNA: TGTGCCAGCAGTGAAGGGGAAACCGGGGAGCTGTTTTTT
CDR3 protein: CASSEGETGELFF

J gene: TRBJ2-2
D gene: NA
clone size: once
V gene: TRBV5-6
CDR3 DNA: TGTGCCAGCAGCGGGGTATCGGGGTACACCGGGGAGCTGTTTTTT
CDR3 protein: CASSGVSGYTGELFF

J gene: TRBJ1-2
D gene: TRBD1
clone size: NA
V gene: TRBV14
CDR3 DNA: TGTGCCAGCAGCCAAGGACAGGGGTTCTATGGCTACACCTTC
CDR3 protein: CASSQGQGFYGYTF